The present entry profiles one TCR beta chain with its context. TCRdb re-called the RT-PCR reads through MiXCR, storing one row per CDR3 protein. The profile covers more than 600,000 distinct CDR3 sequences, with 14% appearing a single time and roughly 3.9% taken by the ten largest. The CDR3 has 15 amino acids. Per germline, CDR1 MDHEN and CDR2 SYDVKM. The ends were cut back, 6 bases at V and 3 bases at J, with 17 bases in the middle. V gene TRBV28 combines with J gene TRBJ1-1; D not resolved. This sequence was found in a female donor in good health, serving as a healthy control. Sequencing was carried out using memory CD4+ T cells from blood. CDR3 in amino acids: CASSDSALRDTEAFF. The CDR3 DNA reads as TGTGCCAGCAGCGATAGTGCCTTGCGGGACACTGAAGCTTTCTTT.